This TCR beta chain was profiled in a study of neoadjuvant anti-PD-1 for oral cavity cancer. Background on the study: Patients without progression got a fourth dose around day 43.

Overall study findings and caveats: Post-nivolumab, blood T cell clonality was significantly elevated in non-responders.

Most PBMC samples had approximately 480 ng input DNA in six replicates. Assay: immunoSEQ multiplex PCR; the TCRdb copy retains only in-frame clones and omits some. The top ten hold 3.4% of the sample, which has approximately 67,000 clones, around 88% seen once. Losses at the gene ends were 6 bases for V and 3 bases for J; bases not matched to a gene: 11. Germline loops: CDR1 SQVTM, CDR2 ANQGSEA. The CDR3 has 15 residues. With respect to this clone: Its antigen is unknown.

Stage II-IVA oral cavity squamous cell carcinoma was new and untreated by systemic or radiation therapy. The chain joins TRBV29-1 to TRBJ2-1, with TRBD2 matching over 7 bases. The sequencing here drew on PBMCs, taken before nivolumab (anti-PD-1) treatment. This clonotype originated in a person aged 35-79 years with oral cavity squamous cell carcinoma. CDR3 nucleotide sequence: TGCAGCGTGTCTACTAGGACGGGAGGCTACAATGAGCAGTTCTTC. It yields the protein CSVSTRTGGYNEQFF.